What follows are 32 T cell receptor beta chains derived from one specimen sequenced in a study of blood T cell repertoires in COVID-19. The table came from immunoSEQ multiplex PCR; TCRdb's copy has only in-frame clones and leaves some out. The sample holds fewer than 350,000 clones, around 90% seen once. The sequenced sample was PBMCs or T cells enriched from blood (not recorded which). The receptors here all came from a woman aged 18-35 years with acute COVID-19.

The V and J genes are TRBV14 and TRBJ2-6; the D gene is possibly TRBD1 (6 bases). V was clipped by 2 bases and J by 0 bases, with 11 bases between them. The CDR3 has 17 amino acids. CDR1 and CDR2 from the germline V gene are SGHDN and FVKESK. CDR3 sequence reads: CASSQHGTPSGANVLTF. DNA of the CDR3: TGTGCCAGCAGCCAACATGGGACACCCTCTGGGGCCAACGTCCTGACTTTC.

The chain couples TRBV2 to TRBJ1-5; no clear D gene. The V end was cut by 1 base, the J end by 5 bases, with 6 bases between. There are 13 residues in the CDR3. In germline, CDR1 is SNHLY, CDR2 FYNNEI. The CDR3 spells CASSEERHQPQHF. The CDR3 DNA is TGTGCCAGCAGTGAAGAGAGGCATCAGCCCCAGCATTTT.

The chain recombines TRBV28 with TRBJ2-1; D is perhaps TRBD2 (6 bases). This CDR3 spans 13 amino acids. V lost 5 bases and J 8 bases, leaving 13 bases between the germline ends. Germline V gene data show CDR1 as MDHEN and CDR2 as SYDVKM. This CDR3 is CASSRGRGDEQFF. The CDR3 region has the DNA TGTGCCAGCAGTCGGGGACGCGGGGATGAGCAGTTCTTC.

This clone appeared a few times. The chain links TRBV7-9 to TRBJ2-7; 7 positions agree with TRBD2. The junction had 4 bases not matched to a gene; V was cut back by 5 bases and J by 3 bases. The germline V gene encodes CDR1 SEHNR and CDR2 FQNEAQ (reference sequence). The CDR3 is made up of 13 amino acids. The CDR3 region has the DNA TGTGCCAGCAGCCCCGGACTAGTCTACGAGCAGTACTTC. This encodes CASSPGLVYEQYF.

This sequence joins TRBV3-1 (or the pseudogene TRBV3-2) and TRBJ1-3; D unclear. Between the trimmed V and J ends, which lost 3 bases and 0 bases, there was a span of 9 bases. The CDR3 has 15 amino acids. From germline, CDR1 is LGHDT and CDR2 YNNKEL (reference sequence). DNA of the CDR3: TGTGCCAGCAGCCAGGTCCGGAGCTCTGGAAACACCATATATTTT. This gives the protein CASSQVRSSGNTIYF.

The rearrangement uses TRBV18 and TRBJ1-1; TRBD1 is a possible D gene (5 bases). Germline V lookup: CDR1 KGHSH, CDR2 LQKENI. CDR3 size: 14 residues. V lost 2 bases and J lost 10, with 17 bases in between. CDR3 loop: CASSPYEGTPRAFF. CDR3 sequence (DNA): TGTGCCAGCTCACCATACGAGGGGACTCCGAGAGCTTTCTTT.

The V and J genes are TRBV5-6 and TRBJ2-5; a possible D gene is TRBD2 (7 bases). The germline V and J ends were trimmed by 4 bases and 5 bases, with 12 bases remaining between them. Germline V gene sequence: CDR1 SGHDT, CDR2 YYEEEE. The CDR3 is 13 residues long. This CDR3 is CASSEGRGETQYF. Here the CDR3 DNA reads TGTGCCAGCAGCGAGGGGAGGGGGGAGACCCAGTACTTC.

The J gene is TRBJ2-1, the V gene TRBV30; 7 nucleotides match TRBD2. The CDR3 loop spans 13 amino acids. Losses at the gene ends were 4 bases for V and 6 bases for J; bases not matched to a gene: 6. Germline assignment: CDR1 GTSNPN and CDR2 SVGIG (reference sequence). Here the CDR3 reads CAWMLGGINEQFF. CDR3 DNA: TGTGCCTGGATGTTGGGGGGGATCAATGAGCAGTTCTTC.

This chain connects TRBV24-1 to TRBJ1-5; D unresolved. The germline CDR1 and CDR2 sequences are KGHDR and SFDVKD. The CDR3 length is 16 residues. V was shortened by 2 bases and J by 7 bases, with 17 bases between the two germline ends. CDR3 DNA sequence: TGTGCCACCAGTGATTCCGCAAGAGAATCCGTCCAGCCCCAGCATTTT. Translating gives CATSDSARESVQPQHF.

This clone appeared a single time. V is TRBV2 and J is TRBJ1-4, with D maybe TRBD1 (6 bases). Germline-derived CDR1 and CDR2 are SNHLY and FYNNEI. Trimming left V 8 bases short and J 5 bases short, with 12 bases between. This CDR3 is 13 amino acids long. DNA for the CDR3: TGTGCCAGCGGGGGGGGCAGCAATGAAAAACTGTTTTTT. Amino acids: CASGGGSNEKLFF.

V and J are TRBV3-1 (or the pseudogene TRBV3-2) and TRBJ1-5; the D is unclear. Trimming stripped 1 base from V and 7 bases from J, with 5 bases between. CDR3 length: 12 amino acids. Germline V gene data show CDR1 as LGHDT and CDR2 as YNNKEL (reference sequence). In DNA form, the CDR3 reads TGTGCCAGCAGCCAAGTTGGCCAGCCCCAGCATTTT. Its translation is CASSQVGQPQHF.

This sequence joins TRBV9 and TRBJ1-4; 7 bases are a match to TRBD1. This CDR3 contains 14 residues. CDR1 and CDR2 (germline): SGDLS, YYNGEE. The V and J ends lost 3 bases and 8 bases, in that order; junction bases with no gene match: 7. The CDR3 DNA sequence: TGTGCCAGCAGCGGAGGGGGCGCCGGGGAAAAACTGTTTTTT. This gives the protein CASSGGGAGEKLFF.

The chain uses TRBV18 and TRBJ1-5; D unclear. Trimming left V 0 bases short and J 1 base short, with 10 bases between. CDR1 KGHSH and CDR2 LQKENI come from the germline V gene. The CDR3 has 16 residues. The CDR3 loop reads CASSPPGARSNQPQHF. CDR3 bases: TGTGCCAGCTCACCACCGGGCGCACGGAGCAATCAGCCCCAGCATTTT.

The J gene is TRBJ2-7, the V gene TRBV4-1; D call uncertain. The V gene lost 2 bases and the J gene lost 4 bases, with 12 bases spanning the gap. The CDR3 totals 14 residues. The germline V gene has CDR1 MGHRA and CDR2 YSYEKL. The chain's CDR3 is CASSQSSSRYEQYF. The CDR3 coding sequence is TGCGCCAGCAGCCAAAGTAGTTCTCGTTACGAGCAGTACTTC.

A single count supports this clone. The rearrangement links TRBV6-4 to TRBJ1-2, with 7 bases fitting TRBD1. This CDR3 spans 13 amino acids. The germline V gene has CDR1 MRHNA and CDR2 SNTAGT. Unmatched junction bases numbered 4, after V lost 2 bases and J lost 7 bases. CDR3 sequence reads: CASSDGTVLGYTF. The CDR3 coding sequence is TGTGCCAGCAGTGACGGGACAGTTCTTGGCTACACCTTC.

This chain joins TRBV6-6 and TRBJ2-7; 11 nucleotides agree with TRBD2. Germline values: CDR1 MNHNY, CDR2 SVGAGI (reference sequence). The CDR3 runs to 15 residues. Trimming removed 2 bases from V and 3 bases from J; junction bases left unmatched: 3. Here the CDR3 reads CASSYLGLADYEQYF. The DNA for the CDR3 is TGTGCCAGCAGTTACCTGGGACTAGCGGACTACGAGCAGTACTTC.

The rearrangement uses TRBV27 and TRBJ2-1; D ambiguous. The V and J ends lost 6 bases and 6 bases respectively, with 12 bases between them. Germline V gene lookup returns CDR1 MNHEY and CDR2 SMNVEV (reference sequence). The CDR3 runs 13 residues. CDR3 in amino acids: CASRPGYGNEQFF. The DNA for the CDR3 is TGTGCCAGCAGACCAGGCTACGGCAATGAGCAGTTCTTC.

This chain joins TRBV14 and TRBJ2-1; maybe TRBD2 (6 bases). Germline lookup yields CDR1 SGHDN and CDR2 FVKESK. The CDR3 has 16 residues. The V gene lost 3 bases and the J gene lost 0 bases, with 12 bases spanning the gap. CDR3 nucleotides: TGTGCCAGCAGCCACCGATCCGGGGGCTCCTACAATGAGCAGTTCTTC. This encodes CASSHRSGGSYNEQFF.

The chain has TRBV15 and TRBJ2-1; 7 bases agree with TRBD2. The CDR3 spans 15 residues. V shed 0 bases, J shed 10 bases, and the junction held 9 bases outside the gene matches. CDR1 and CDR2 from the germline V gene are LNHNV and YYDKDF (reference sequence). The CDR3 reads CATSRDFGGGSEQFF. In DNA, the CDR3 is TGTGCCACCAGCAGAGATTTTGGGGGAGGGTCGGAGCAGTTCTTC. The full variable domain, its missing parts supplied by reference TRBV15 and TRBJ2-1, is DAMVIQNPRYQVTQFGKPVTLSCSQTLNHNVMYWYQQKSSQAPKLLFHYYDKDFNNEADTPDNFQSRRPNTSFCFLDIRSPGLGDTAMYLCATSRDFGGGSEQFFGPGTRLTVL.

The chain combines TRBV2 with TRBJ2-1, with D tentatively TRBD2 (5 bases). This CDR3 is built from 11 residues. Germline values: CDR1 SNHLY, CDR2 FYNNEI. V lost 8 bases to trimming and J lost 6 bases, with 8 bases between them. The CDR3 DNA reads as TGTGCCAGCCATAGCGTCAATGAGCAGTTCTTC. Translating it yields CASHSVNEQFF. The whole variable domain, filled in from reference TRBV2 and TRBJ2-1, reads EPEVTQTPSHQVTQMGQEVILRCVPISNHLYFYWYRQILGQKVEFLVSFYNNEISEKSEIFDDQFSVERPDGSNFTLKIRSTKLEDSAMYFCASHSVNEQFFGPGTRLTVL.

The genes are TRBV5-1 and TRBJ2-2; D not certain. Germline loops: CDR1 SGHRS, CDR2 YFSETQ. The CDR3 is 13 residues long. The V end was cut by 4 bases, the J end by 6 bases, with 10 bases between. CDR3 nucleotide sequence: TGCGCCAGCAGCCCGGTAGAGGCCGGGGAGCTGTTTTTT. It is translated as CASSPVEAGELFF.

V gene TRBV7-9 combines with J gene TRBJ2-7, with TRBD1 identical over 10 bases. Germline V lookup: CDR1 SEHNR, CDR2 FQNEAQ (reference sequence). This CDR3 contains 13 residues. With 11 bases clipped from V and 7 bases from J, the junction kept 11 bases outside the gene matches. CDR3 coding DNA: TGTGCCGGTGGGACAGGGGCAGCGGAAGAGCAGTACTTC. This translates into CAGGTGAAEEQYF. The full variable domain, rest sourced from reference TRBV7-9 and TRBJ2-7, is DTGVSQNPRHKITKRGQNVTFRCDPISEHNRLYWYRQTLGQGPEFLTYFQNEAQLEKSRLLSDRFSAERPKGSFSTLEIQRTEQGDSAMYLCAGGTGAAEEQYFGPGTRLTVT.

The chain carries TRBV15 and TRBJ1-2; no definite D call. Germline assignment: CDR1 LNHNV and CDR2 YYDKDF (reference sequence). The CDR3 consists of 14 residues. Trimming shortened V by 0 bases and J by 5 bases, and 10 bases separated the two germline ends. The CDR3 DNA follows: TGTGCCACCAGCAGAGATCTAGAAGCTTATGGCTACACCTTC. The encoded protein is CATSRDLEAYGYTF.

The chain uses TRBV11-2 and TRBJ1-2; TRBD1 matches at 9 bases. This CDR3 region has 13 residues. CDR1 and CDR2 (germline): SGHAT, FQNNGV. V was pared by 7 bases and J by 8 bases, with 8 bases of the junction left unmatched. CDR3 sequence reads: CASKADRGGGYTF. The CDR3 DNA is TGTGCCAGCAAAGCGGACAGGGGTGGCGGCTACACCTTC.

This sequence joins TRBV4-3 and TRBJ2-1; 8 bases agree with TRBD1. Per germline, CDR1 LGHNA and CDR2 YSLEER. The J segment lost 5 bases and the V segment lost 4 bases, leaving 13 bases of the junction unmatched. The CDR3 consists of 17 residues. The CDR3 nucleotides read TGCGCCAGCAGCCTTCTTCCGGGACAGGCGATTAACAATGAGCAGTTCTTC. Residues: CASSLLPGQAINNEQFF.

The chain is built from TRBV10-2 and TRBJ1-1; TRBD1 is a possible D gene (5 bases). The ends were cut back, 5 bases at V and 7 bases at J, with 8 bases in the middle. The CDR3 has 11 residues. CDR1 is WSHSY, CDR2 SAAADI, per germline. CDR3 sequence (DNA): TGCGCCAGCAGTCAGGGCATTGAAGCTTTCTTT. This encodes CASSQGIEAFF.

The chain combines TRBV21-1 with TRBJ2-1; the table's D gene call, TRBD2, was not cross checked with the DNA. TRBV21-1 is recorded as a pseudogene. The CDR3 is 16 residues long. The CDR3 nucleotides read TGTGCCAGCAGCAATAGGGGACTGGAGACCTACAATGAGCAGTTCTTC. Translating it yields CASSNRGLETYNEQFF.

A single count supports this clone. This chain joins TRBV6-5 and TRBJ1-6, with a tentative D call TRBD1 (6 bases). The germline gives CDR1 MNHEY, CDR2 SVGAGI. V gave up 6 bases and J gave up 8 bases, with 17 bases separating them. The CDR3 length is 15 residues. The chain's CDR3 is CASSLAGEFDSPLHF. The CDR3 nucleotides are TGTGCCAGCAGCTTGGCAGGGGAATTCGATTCACCCCTCCACTTT.

The rearrangement links TRBV10-1 to TRBJ2-3; the D is unclear. With 4 bases removed from V and 5 bases from J, the gap between germline ends came to 10 bases. The CDR3 is 13 amino acids. From germline, CDR1 is WNHNN and CDR2 SYGVQD (reference sequence). Here the CDR3 reads CASSGASLDTQYF. The CDR3 DNA is TGCGCCAGCAGTGGGGCTTCACTAGATACGCAGTATTTT.

The chain employs TRBV6-6 and TRBJ1-1; 8 bases map to TRBD1. Looked up from germline, CDR1 is MNHNY and CDR2 is SVGAGI (reference sequence). The junction had 12 bases not matched to a gene; V was cut back by 5 bases and J by 1 base. This CDR3 has 17 residues. CDR3 region: CASSPGTGSPTNTEAFF. CDR3 sequence (DNA): TGTGCCAGCAGTCCCGGGACAGGCAGCCCTACGAACACTGAAGCTTTCTTT.

The chain links TRBV19 to TRBJ1-5; D gene ambiguous. This CDR3 has 12 residues. Germline CDR1 reads LNHDA; CDR2 reads SQIVND (reference sequence). The V end was cut by 6 bases, the J end by 5 bases, with 8 bases between. The CDR3 sequence: CASRNSYQPQHF. The CDR3 DNA reads TGTGCCAGTAGGAACAGCTATCAGCCCCAGCATTTT.

The chain uses TRBV19 and TRBJ1-4, with D perhaps TRBD1 (5 bases). V was pared by 5 bases and J by 1 base, with 14 bases between. The germline CDR1 and CDR2 sequences are LNHDA and SQIVND (reference sequence). The CDR3 runs to 16 residues. The CDR3 spells CASSAGSIQTNEKLFF. The DNA of the CDR3 is TGTGCCAGTAGTGCAGGGTCTATTCAAACTAATGAAAAACTGTTTTTT.